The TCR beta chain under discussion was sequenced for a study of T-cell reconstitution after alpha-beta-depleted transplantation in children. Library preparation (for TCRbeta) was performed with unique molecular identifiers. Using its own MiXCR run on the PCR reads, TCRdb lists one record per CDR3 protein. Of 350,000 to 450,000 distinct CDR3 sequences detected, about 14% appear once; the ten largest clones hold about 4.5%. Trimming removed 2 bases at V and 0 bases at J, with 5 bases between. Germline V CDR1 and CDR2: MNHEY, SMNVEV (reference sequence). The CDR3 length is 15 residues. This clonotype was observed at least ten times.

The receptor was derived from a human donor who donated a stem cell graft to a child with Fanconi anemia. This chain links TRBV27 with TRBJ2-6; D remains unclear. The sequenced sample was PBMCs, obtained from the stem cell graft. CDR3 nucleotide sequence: TGTGCCAGCAGTTTAGAAGTCTCTGGGGCCAACGTCCTGACTTTC. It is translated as CASSLEVSGANVLTF. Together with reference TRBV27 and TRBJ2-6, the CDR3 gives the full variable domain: EAQVTQNPRYLITVTGKKLTVTCSQNMNHEYMSWYRQDPGLGLRQIYYSMNVEVTDKGDVPEGYKVSRKEKRNFPLILESPSPNQTSLYFCASSLEVSGANVLTFGAGSRLTVL.